This TCR beta chain was sequenced in a study of T-cell reconstitution after alpha-beta-depleted transplantation in children. This clonotype was observed a few times. Researchers prepared the TCRbeta library using unique molecular identifiers, the study reports. Using its own MiXCR run on the PCR reads, TCRdb lists one record per CDR3 protein. The sample lists roughly 500,000 distinct CDR3 sequences, approximately 32% occurring once. This clonotype originated in a human donor who donated a stem cell graft to a child with aplastic anemia. Sequenced material: PBMCs from the stem cell graft donor, taken from the stem cell graft.

CDR3 nucleotides: TGTGCCAGCTCCCCTGGACTAGCGTTAGGCACAGATACGCAGTATTTT. Amino acids: CASSPGLALGTDTQYF. The J gene is TRBJ2-3, the V gene TRBV18, with 9 bases matching TRBD2. The germline V gene has CDR1 KGHSH and CDR2 LQKENI. The CDR3 runs to 16 residues. V lost 6 bases to trimming and J lost 1 base; unmatched junction nucleotides: 8.